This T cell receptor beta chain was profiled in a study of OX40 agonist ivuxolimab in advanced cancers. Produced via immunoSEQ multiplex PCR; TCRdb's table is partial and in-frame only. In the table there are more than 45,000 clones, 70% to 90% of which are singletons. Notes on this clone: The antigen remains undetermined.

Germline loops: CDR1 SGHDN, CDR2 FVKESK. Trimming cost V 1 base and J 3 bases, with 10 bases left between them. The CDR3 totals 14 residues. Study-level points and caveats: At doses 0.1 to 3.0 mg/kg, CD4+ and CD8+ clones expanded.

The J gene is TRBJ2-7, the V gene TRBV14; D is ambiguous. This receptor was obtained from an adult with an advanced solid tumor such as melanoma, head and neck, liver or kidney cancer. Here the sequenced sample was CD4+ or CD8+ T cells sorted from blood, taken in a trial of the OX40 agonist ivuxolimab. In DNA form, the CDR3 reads TGTGCCAGCAGCCAAGTAGGGCAGAACTACGAGCAGTACTTC. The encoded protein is CASSQVGQNYEQYF. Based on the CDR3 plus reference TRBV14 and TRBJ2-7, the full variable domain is EAGVTQFPSHSVIEKGQTVTLRCDPISGHDNLYWYRRVMGKEIKFLLHFVKESKQDESGMPNNRFLAERTGGTYSTLKVQPAELEDSGVYFCASSQVGQNYEQYFGPGTRLTVT.